Detailed here is one T cell receptor (beta chain). No antigen is known for it. Germline V gene data show CDR1 as SGHRS and CDR2 as YFSETQ. After removal of 3 bases from V and 5 bases from J, the junction contained 13 bases not matched to a gene. This CDR3 has 17 amino acids. These data originate in a study of graft-versus-host responses after intestinal transplantation. The table came from immunoSEQ multiplex PCR; TCRdb's copy has only in-frame clones and leaves some out. This sample has more than 100,000 clones, with roughly 95% found just once. The V gene is TRBV5-1, the J gene TRBJ2-4; 8 bases match TRBD1. The origin of this receptor is a human donor who received an intestinal transplant. Sample: unstimulated CD8+ T cells sorted from spleen or lymph node cells, taken before intestinal transplant. In DNA, the CDR3 is TGCGCCAGCAGCTGGCCCAGGGACAGGCGTGCGGAAAACATTCAGTACTTC. This codes for CASSWPRDRRAENIQYF.